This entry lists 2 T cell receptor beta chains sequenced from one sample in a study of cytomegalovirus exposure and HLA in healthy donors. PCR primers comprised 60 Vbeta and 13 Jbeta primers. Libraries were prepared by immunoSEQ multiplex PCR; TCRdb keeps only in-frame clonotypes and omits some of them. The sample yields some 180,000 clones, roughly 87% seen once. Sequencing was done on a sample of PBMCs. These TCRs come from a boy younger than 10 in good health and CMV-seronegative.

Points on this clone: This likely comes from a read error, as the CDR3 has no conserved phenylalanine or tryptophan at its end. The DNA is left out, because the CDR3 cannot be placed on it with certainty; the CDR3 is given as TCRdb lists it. The CDR3 sequence is CASSTESGRADSY. This chain links TRBV18 with TRBJ2-4; TRBD2, as called in the table, went unchecked against the DNA. The CDR3 comprises 13 residues, both ends counted. The germline CDR1 and CDR2 sequences are KGHSH and LQKENI.

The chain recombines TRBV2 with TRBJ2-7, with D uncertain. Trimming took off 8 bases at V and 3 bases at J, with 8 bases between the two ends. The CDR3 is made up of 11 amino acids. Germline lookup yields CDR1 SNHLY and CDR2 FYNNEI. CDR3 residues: CASSADYEQYF. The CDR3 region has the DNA TGTGCCAGCTCGGCGGACTACGAGCAGTACTTC.